The sequence of this T cell receptor (beta chain) was determined in a study of cytomegalovirus exposure and HLA in healthy donors. The study, taken as a whole, reports: In a later analysis, specific HLA alleles were associated with 15,000 or so TCR beta sequences at a 0.05 false discovery rate. There were some V segments, including TRBV6-2 and TRBV6-3, excluded as indistinguishable. As a later analysis showed, several of the most significant clusters appeared to be linked to common viral pathogens.

The PCR ran on 60 Vbeta and 13 Jbeta primers. The method was immunoSEQ multiplex PCR; TCRdb's version includes in-frame clones alone and lacks a portion of them. Among about 72,000 clones, about 80% were seen once, and the ten largest hold 3.4%. This clone occurred a few times. The antigen is unknown. Donors in the study were healthy people who gave bone marrow. Trimming took 4 bases from V and 0 from J, leaving 14 bases between them. CDR3 length: 16 amino acids. Germline V gene sequence: CDR1 SGHRS, CDR2 YFSETQ. Sequenced sample: PBMCs. The clonotype comes from a man aged 35-49 years in good health and CMV-seronegative. This rearrangement joins TRBV5-1 to TRBJ2-1, with D perhaps TRBD2 (6 bases). CDR3 DNA: TGCGCCAGCAGCCCCGGGAGTACCAGCTCCTACAATGAGCAGTTCTTC. Translated, it gives CASSPGSTSSYNEQFF.